The rows below give T cell receptor beta chains drawn from one sample of a study of shared clonotypes between healthy human individuals. Measured with immunoSEQ multiplex PCR; TCRdb has only the in-frame clones, and not every one. The profile shows around 530,000 clones, roughly four fifths of them singletons. Sequencing used PBMCs. These receptors were taken from a woman aged 40 to 50 in good health. Some clones in this sample may be carry-over from other donors' samples. The CDR3 runs from the conserved cysteine through the conserved F or W. The D gene is left open where the match is weak. Clone size is given for some rows only: seen once, a few or many times, or a class if the clone is expanded.

J: TRBJ2-7
V: TRBV7-8
size: NA
D: TRBD1
CDR3: CASSWGTAWEQYF
DNA: TGTGCCAGCAGCTGGGGGACAGCCTGGGAGCAGTACTTC

J: TRBJ1-5
V: TRBV27
size: few
D: NA
CDR3: CASSLTGLNQPQHF
DNA: TGTGCCAGCAGTTTAACAGGACTCAATCAGCCCCAGCATTTT

J: TRBJ1-6
V: TRBV11-2
size: NA
D: NA
CDR3: CASSSERNSPLHF
DNA: TGTGCCAGCAGCTCGGAGAGAAATTCACCCCTCCACTTT

J: TRBJ2-1
V: TRBV5-1
size: once
D: TRBD2
CDR3: CASSLTTSGSNEQFF
DNA: TGCGCCAGCAGCTTGACGACTAGCGGTTCCAATGAGCAGTTCTTC

J: TRBJ2-3
V: TRBV30
size: NA
D: TRBD2
CDR3: CGCETSGRDTQYF
DNA: TGTGGATGCGAGACTAGCGGGCGAGATACGCAGTATTTT

J: TRBJ2-3
V: TRBV5-1
size: many
D: NA
CDR3: CASSFNSYTDTQYF
DNA: TGCGCCAGCAGCTTTAACAGCTACACAGATACGCAGTATTTT

J: TRBJ1-5
V: TRBV19
size: NA
D: TRBD1
CDR3: CASSFGQGGQPQHF
DNA: TGTGCCAGTAGTTTTGGACAGGGGGGTCAGCCCCAGCATTTT

J: TRBJ2-1
V: TRBV2
size: NA
D: NA
CDR3: CAGGGSKRNEQFF
DNA: TGTGCCGGGGGCGGGAGCAAGCGCAATGAGCAGTTCTTC

J: TRBJ2-7
V: TRBV9
size: NA
D: NA
CDR3: CASSVSSGGPSYEQYF
DNA: TGTGCCAGCAGCGTAAGTAGCGGCGGACCCTCCTACGAGCAGTACTTC

J: TRBJ2-2
V: TRBV18
size: NA
D: NA
CDR3: CASSPLQDARNTGELFF
DNA: TGTGCCAGCTCACCTCTACAGGATGCTAGGAACACCGGGGAGCTGTTTTTT

J: TRBJ2-2
V: TRBV5-1
size: NA
D: TRBD2
CDR3: CASSLVGGLAAGELFF
DNA: TGCGCCAGCAGCTTGGTGGGGGGACTAGCGGCCGGGGAGCTGTTTTTT

J: TRBJ1-5
V: TRBV20-1
size: NA
D: NA
CDR3: CSASPRPQHF
DNA: TGCAGTGCATCCCCTCGGCCCCAGCATTTT

J: TRBJ2-7
V: TRBV27
size: NA
D: NA
CDR3: CASGFRGYEQYF
DNA: TGTGCCAGCGGATTCCGGGGATACGAGCAGTACTTC

J: TRBJ1-6
V: TRBV5-1
size: NA
D: NA
CDR3: CASSPSGTDNSPLHF
DNA: TGCGCCAGCAGCCCCTCCGGGACCGATAATTCACCCCTCCACTTT

J: TRBJ2-3
V: TRBV30
size: once
D: NA
CDR3: CAWGLYGTDTQYF
DNA: TGTGCCTGGGGACTCTATGGCACAGATACGCAGTATTTT

J: TRBJ1-1
V: TRBV30
size: few
D: NA
CDR3: CAWRTGHTAFF
DNA: TGTGCCTGGAGGACGGGACACACGGCTTTCTTT

J: TRBJ1-2
V: TRBV9
size: NA
D: NA
CDR3: CASSAQGPANYGYTF
DNA: TGTGCCAGCAGCGCACAGGGACCAGCTAACTATGGCTACACCTTC

J: TRBJ2-2
V: TRBV28
size: NA
D: NA
CDR3: CAIPSPGGTGELFF
DNA: TGTGCCATCCCTTCCCCTGGGGGCACCGGGGAGCTGTTTTTT

J: TRBJ2-3
V: TRBV11-2
size: NA
D: NA
CDR3: CASSLGYTQYF
DNA: TGTGCCAGCAGCCTTGGCTATACGCAGTATTTT

J: TRBJ2-2
V: TRBV11-1
size: NA
D: NA
CDR3: CASSPRLVGGELFF
DNA: TGTGCCAGCAGCCCCCGACTAGTGGGCGGGGAGCTGTTTTTT

J: TRBJ2-5
V: TRBV28
size: NA
D: NA
CDR3: CASSPDEETQYF
DNA: TGTGCCAGCAGTCCAGACGAAGAGACCCAGTACTTC

J: TRBJ2-1
V: TRBV5-1
size: NA
D: TRBD1
CDR3: CASSIDRAGNEQFF
DNA: TGCGCCAGCAGTATCGACAGGGCAGGGAATGAGCAGTTCTTC

J: TRBJ1-5
V: TRBV5-8
size: NA
D: TRBD1
CDR3: CASSLRGQGPNQPQHF
DNA: TGTGCCAGCAGCTTGCGCGGACAGGGCCCCAATCAGCCCCAGCATTTT

J: TRBJ1-5
V: TRBV6-1
size: NA
D: NA
CDR3: CASSETPRGTNQPQHF
DNA: TGTGCCAGCAGTGAAACACCGAGGGGGACAAATCAGCCCCAGCATTTT

J: TRBJ2-1
V: TRBV2
size: many
D: NA
CDR3: CASTRTLNSYNEQFF
DNA: TGTGCCAGCACCCGGACACTGAACTCCTACAATGAGCAGTTCTTC

J: TRBJ1-6
V: TRBV5-1
size: NA
D: NA
CDR3: CASSDQTNSPLHF
DNA: TGCGCCAGCAGCGATCAGACAAATTCACCCCTCCACTTT

J: TRBJ2-7
V: TRBV18
size: NA
D: NA
CDR3: CASSPPSGVSYEQYF
DNA: TGTGCCAGCTCACCACCGTCAGGGGTCTCCTACGAGCAGTACTTC

J: TRBJ1-1
V: TRBV18
size: NA
D: TRBD1
CDR3: CASSPTPTGGNTEAFF
DNA: TGTGCCAGCTCACCTACACCGACAGGGGGGAACACTGAAGCTTTCTTT

J: TRBJ1-1
V: TRBV18
size: NA
D: NA
CDR3: CASSRTDSTEAFF
DNA: TGTGCCAGCTCACGGACAGACTCCACTGAAGCTTTCTTT

J: TRBJ2-1
V: TRBV19
size: NA
D: TRBD1
CDR3: CASNRDSSKNEQFF
DNA: TGTGCCAGTAATCGGGACAGTTCAAAAAATGAGCAGTTCTTC

J: TRBJ2-7
V: TRBV7-2
size: NA
D: NA
CDR3: CASSWGTSTYEQYF
DNA: TGTGCCAGCAGCTGGGGGACTTCGACCTACGAGCAGTACTTC

J: TRBJ2-2
V: TRBV5-6
size: NA
D: NA
CDR3: CASSFAGELFF
DNA: TGTGCCAGCAGCTTTGCCGGGGAGCTGTTTTTT

J: TRBJ1-1
V: TRBV5-1
size: once
D: NA
CDR3: CASSYEGSGTEAFF
DNA: TGCGCCAGCAGCTATGAGGGGAGCGGCACTGAAGCTTTCTTT

J: TRBJ2-1
V: TRBV29-1
size: NA
D: TRBD2
CDR3: CSVEEEEGLESNEQFF
DNA: TGCAGCGTTGAAGAGGAGGAGGGACTAGAGTCGAATGAGCAGTTCTTC

J: TRBJ2-5
V: TRBV7-6
size: NA
D: TRBD2
CDR3: CASSPVAGGWETQYF
DNA: TGTGCCAGCAGCCCTGTGGCGGGAGGATGGGAGACCCAGTACTTC

J: TRBJ2-7
V: TRBV28
size: NA
D: TRBD2
CDR3: CASRMTSGRSYEQYF
DNA: TGTGCCAGCAGGATGACTAGCGGGAGATCCTACGAGCAGTACTTC

J: TRBJ2-5
V: TRBV29-1
size: NA
D: NA
CDR3: CSVMTTAQETQYF
DNA: TGCAGCGTTATGACAACCGCTCAAGAGACCCAGTACTTC

J: TRBJ1-1
V: TRBV18
size: NA
D: TRBD1
CDR3: CASSPAGTGASEAFF
DNA: TGTGCCAGCTCACCCGCCGGGACAGGGGCTAGTGAAGCTTTCTTT

J: TRBJ2-5
V: TRBV18
size: NA
D: NA
CDR3: CASSPSGQETQYF
DNA: TGTGCCAGCTCACCAAGTGGCCAAGAGACCCAGTACTTC

J: TRBJ1-2
V: TRBV28
size: NA
D: NA
CDR3: CASSYRLHGYTF
DNA: TGTGCCAGCAGTTACAGGTTACATGGCTACACCTTC

J: TRBJ2-1
V: TRBV12-5
size: once
D: NA
CDR3: CASGLVTGRSGDNEQFF
DNA: TGTGCTAGTGGTTTGGTAACAGGGCGATCGGGGGACAATGAGCAGTTCTTC

J: TRBJ2-1
V: TRBV5-1
size: NA
D: TRBD2
CDR3: CASSYQAGGYNEQFF
DNA: TGCGCCAGCAGCTACCAAGCGGGAGGGTACAATGAGCAGTTCTTC

J: TRBJ2-5
V: TRBV18
size: NA
D: NA
CDR3: CASSLSQGGVGETQYF
DNA: TGTGCCAGCTCCCTTAGCCAGGGAGGCGTGGGAGAGACCCAGTACTTC

J: TRBJ2-2
V: TRBV7-6
size: NA
D: NA
CDR3: CASSLVARENTGELFF
DNA: TGTGCCAGCAGCTTAGTTGCTAGGGAGAACACCGGGGAGCTGTTTTTT

J: TRBJ2-1
V: TRBV11-1
size: few
D: TRBD2
CDR3: CASSFSGTLGEQFF
DNA: TGTGCCAGCAGCTTTAGCGGGACCCTCGGTGAGCAGTTCTTC

J: TRBJ2-1
V: TRBV14
size: NA
D: TRBD2
CDR3: CASSPRLAGEQFF
DNA: TGTGCCAGCAGCCCCCGACTAGCCGGTGAGCAGTTCTTC

J: TRBJ2-1
V: TRBV9
size: NA
D: TRBD2
CDR3: CASSGLARPYNEQFF
DNA: TGTGCCAGCAGCGGACTAGCTCGCCCCTACAATGAGCAGTTCTTC

J: TRBJ2-2
V: TRBV5-1
size: NA
D: TRBD1
CDR3: CASSLASTGPNTGELFF
DNA: TGCGCCAGCAGCTTGGCATCGACAGGGCCGAACACCGGGGAGCTGTTTTTT

J: TRBJ1-2
V: TRBV14
size: few
D: TRBD1
CDR3: CASSQDYGQGTYGYTF
DNA: TGTGCCAGCAGCCAAGATTACGGACAGGGGACCTATGGCTACACCTTC

J: TRBJ1-5
V: TRBV30
size: few
D: TRBD1
CDR3: CAWSPTEDPGGLRPQHF
DNA: TGTGCCTGGAGCCCCACGGAGGATCCAGGGGGTCTCCGGCCCCAGCATTTT